This passage covers 32 T cell receptor beta chains from one sample sequenced in a study of blood T cell repertoires in COVID-19. Measured with immunoSEQ multiplex PCR; TCRdb has only the in-frame clones, and not every one. The sample contains under 60,000 clones, under 85% of which appear only once. Sequencing was done on a sample of peripheral blood. Every receptor here comes from a man between 60 and 70 years old with acute or convalescent COVID-19.

V is TRBV7-2 and J is TRBJ1-6; D is perhaps TRBD1 (5 bases). The V end was cut by 1 base, the J end by 9 bases, with 13 bases between. The CDR3 consists of 15 residues. Germline CDR1 reads SGHTA; CDR2 reads FQGNSA. CDR3 protein: CASSLDKGLGSPLHF. The DNA for the CDR3 is TGTGCCAGCAGCTTAGATAAGGGACTAGGTTCACCCCTCCACTTT.

This clone was observed once. This chain links TRBV7-8 with TRBJ2-7; D is possibly TRBD1 (6 bases). Germline CDR1 and CDR2: SGHVS and FQNEAQ. Between the trimmed V and J ends, which lost 5 bases and 1 base, there was a span of 12 bases. The CDR3 is made up of 14 amino acids. The CDR3 region has the DNA TGTGCCAGCAGCCCCCGGGACAATTCCTACGAGCAGTACTTC. It encodes CASSPRDNSYEQYF.

The chain recombines TRBV30 with TRBJ2-1; weak D call: TRBD2 (6 bases). CDR3 size: 14 residues. Per germline, CDR1 GTSNPN and CDR2 SVGIG (reference sequence). Trimming removed 4 bases from V and 6 bases from J, with 16 bases in between. CDR3 region: CAWKRDPAGNEQFF. CDR3 nucleotide sequence: TGTGCCTGGAAAAGGGACCCAGCGGGCAATGAGCAGTTCTTC.

V and J are TRBV5-1 and TRBJ2-2, with 14 bases aligning to TRBD2. V shed 5 bases and J 3 bases; nucleotides not matched to a gene: 0. Germline assignment: CDR1 SGHRS and CDR2 YFSETQ. CDR3 length: 15 amino acids. The CDR3 DNA reads TGCGCCAGCAGGGGACTAGCGGGGGACACCGGGGAGCTGTTTTTT. This codes for CASRGLAGDTGELFF. The whole variable domain, filled in from reference TRBV5-1 and TRBJ2-2, reads KAGVTQTPRYLIKTRGQQVTLSCSPISGHRSVSWYQQTPGQGLQFLFEYFSETQRNKGNFPGRFSGRQFSNSRSEMNVSTLELGDSALYLCASRGLAGDTGELFFGEGSRLTVL.

The rearrangement links TRBV5-6 to TRBJ1-1; possibly TRBD1 for D (5 bases). The CDR3 is made up of 12 amino acids. Germline CDR1 is SGHDT and CDR2 is YYEEEE. V lost 4 bases and J lost 8, with 12 bases in between. The CDR3 sequence is CASSLTRTEAFF. CDR3 bases: TGTGCCAGCAGCCTAACCCGGACAGAAGCTTTCTTT. The whole variable domain, filled in from reference TRBV5-6 and TRBJ1-1, reads DAGVTQSPTHLIKTRGQQVTLRCSPKSGHDTVSWYQQALGQGPQFIFQYYEEEERQRGNFPDRFSGHQFPNYSSELNVNALLLGDSALYLCASSLTRTEAFFGQGTRLTVV.

The chain couples TRBV7-2 to TRBJ1-4, with D unresolved. Trimming left V 6 bases short and J 1 base short, with 9 bases between. The V gene's germline CDR1 is SGHTA and CDR2 FQGNSA. This CDR3 contains 14 residues. The CDR3 sequence: CASRRGRTNEKLFF. Here the CDR3 DNA reads TGTGCCAGCAGAAGAGGGCGAACTAATGAAAAACTGTTTTTT. The full variable domain, its missing parts supplied by reference TRBV7-2 and TRBJ1-4, is GAGVSQSPSNKVTEKGKDVELRCDPISGHTALYWYRQSLGQGLEFLIYFQGNSAPDKSGLPSDRFSAERTGGSVSTLTIQRTQQEDSAVYLCASRRGRTNEKLFFGSGTQLSVL.

The CDR3 loop reads CASSTIKSSYEQYF. In nucleotides, the CDR3 is TGTGCCAGCAGTACGATCAAGAGCTCCTACGAGCAGTACTTC. The rearrangement uses TRBV6-5 and TRBJ2-7; D remains ambiguous. The CDR3 sequence is 14 residues long. Deletions cut 5 bases from V and 0 bases from J, with 11 bases between. CDR1 and CDR2 (germline): MNHEY, SVGAGI.

V gene TRBV5-4 combines with J gene TRBJ2-2; 11 bases map to TRBD2. The germline V gene encodes CDR1 SGHNT and CDR2 YYREEE (reference sequence). This CDR3 has 15 residues. V shed 4 bases and J 7 bases; nucleotides not matched to a gene: 6. CDR3 sequence (DNA): TGTGCCAGCAGCCTTAGCGGGGGGGCCGTCGGGGAGCTGTTTTTT. The encoded protein is CASSLSGGAVGELFF.

This clone was seen only once. The chain uses TRBV5-4 and TRBJ2-3, with 9 bases fitting TRBD2. V shed 3 bases and J 2 bases; nucleotides not matched to a gene: 7. Per the germline V gene, CDR1 is SGHNT and CDR2 is YYREEE (reference sequence). This CDR3 has 16 residues. CDR3 region: CASSSGTSRNTDTQYF. For the CDR3, the DNA is TGTGCCAGCAGCTCCGGGACTAGCCGTAACACAGATACGCAGTATTTT.

J is TRBJ1-4 and V is TRBV13, with D possibly matching TRBD1 (5 bases). The CDR3 spans 15 residues. The V end was cut by 2 bases, the J end by 8 bases, with 15 bases between. Per germline, CDR1 PRHDT and CDR2 FYEKMQ (reference sequence). CDR3 in DNA: TGTGCCAGCAGCTTAAACACGGATAGGGGAGAAAAACTGTTTTTT. Its protein product is CASSLNTDRGEKLFF.

The chain employs TRBV5-5 and TRBJ2-7; 9 bases agree with TRBD1. The germline V gene has CDR1 SGHKS and CDR2 YYEKEE (reference sequence). The CDR3 consists of 17 residues. Trimming took 0 bases from V and 4 from J; bases not matched to a gene: 11. CDR3 bases: TGTGCCAGCAGCTTGGAATTGGGACAGGGAAGGGCATACGAGCAGTACTTC. Protein product: CASSLELGQGRAYEQYF.

The V call is TRBV29-1, the J call TRBJ2-1; the D is unclear. Trimming left V 7 bases short and J 4 bases short, with 11 bases between. This CDR3 is built from 12 residues. Germline V gene sequence: CDR1 SQVTM, CDR2 ANQGSEA. The CDR3 DNA is TGCAGCGCTCTTACAGATTACAATGAGCAGTTCTTC. Amino acid sequence: CSALTDYNEQFF.

The chain joins TRBV29-1 to TRBJ1-1; possible D gene TRBD1, 5 bases. The V end lost 3 bases, the J end lost 3 bases, and 11 bases lay between the germline ends. CDR1 is SQVTM and CDR2 is ANQGSEA in the germline V gene. The CDR3 consists of 13 residues. In DNA form, the CDR3 reads TGCAGCGTTGAGGTGGCGGGGGACACTGAAGCTTTCTTT. It is translated as CSVEVAGDTEAFF.

There are a few counts of this clone. The CDR3 reads CASSLTNYGYTF. The CDR3 DNA follows: TGTGCCAGCAGTTTAACAAACTATGGCTACACCTTC. The J gene is TRBJ1-2, the V gene TRBV12-3 or TRBV12-4; D gene uncertain. The ends were cut back, 2 bases at V and 2 bases at J, with 3 bases in the middle. The length of the CDR3 is 12 residues.

The chain is built from TRBV5-1 and TRBJ2-4; D is perhaps TRBD2 (6 bases). The V end lost 4 bases, the J end lost 8 bases, and 22 bases lay between the germline ends. Looked up from germline, CDR1 is SGHRS and CDR2 is YFSETQ. The CDR3 sequence is 16 residues long. CDR3 sequence (DNA): TGCGCCAGCAGCCGGGACCCCTCGGGAGATAAGGACATTCAGTACTTC. The encoded protein is CASSRDPSGDKDIQYF.

This chain links TRBV7-9 with TRBJ2-1, with 7 bases identical to TRBD1. Germline loops: CDR1 SEHNR, CDR2 FQNEAQ (reference sequence). After removal of 2 bases from V and 10 bases from J, the junction contained 2 bases not matched to a gene. The CDR3 has 12 residues. The CDR3 loop reads CASSLKGGEQFF. CDR3 nucleotide sequence: TGTGCCAGCAGCTTAAAAGGGGGCGAGCAGTTCTTC. Full variable domain (outside the CDR3, taken from reference TRBV7-9 and TRBJ2-1): DTGVSQNPRHKITKRGQNVTFRCDPISEHNRLYWYRQTLGQGPEFLTYFQNEAQLEKSRLLSDRFSAERPKGSFSTLEIQRTEQGDSAMYLCASSLKGGEQFFGPGTRLTVL.

The chain joins TRBV2 to TRBJ1-1; no firm D call. The CDR3 runs to 11 residues. Trimming took off 6 bases at V and 2 bases at J, with 4 bases between the two ends. CDR1 is SNHLY, CDR2 FYNNEI, per germline. The CDR3 nucleotides read TGTGCCAGCAGCTTAAACACTGAAGCTTTCTTT. Translating gives CASSLNTEAFF.

V usage is TRBV6-5 and J usage is TRBJ1-2, with 11 positions matching TRBD1. CDR1 and CDR2 (germline): MNHEY, SVGAGI. CDR3 length: 14 amino acids. Unmatched junction bases numbered 9, after V lost 7 bases and J lost 8 bases. The CDR3 here is CASTGTGGTRGYTF. The CDR3 bases are TGTGCCAGCACTGGGACAGGGGGAACCCGGGGCTACACCTTC.

CDR3 in DNA: TGTGCCAGCAGCCTAGGACTAGCGGGGAGGAGCACAGATACGCAGTATTTT. Protein product: CASSLGLAGRSTDTQYF. The chain is built from TRBV3-1 (or the pseudogene TRBV3-2) and TRBJ2-3, with 12 bases matching TRBD2. Germline CDR1 reads LGHDT; CDR2 reads YNNKEL (reference sequence). V was pared by 4 bases and J by 0 bases, with 5 bases of the junction left unmatched. The length of the CDR3 is 17 residues.

The chain links TRBV19 to TRBJ2-3, with D unresolved. Germline assignment: CDR1 LNHDA and CDR2 SQIVND (reference sequence). The V and J ends lost 5 bases and 8 bases respectively, with 14 bases between them. The CDR3 runs to 13 residues. The CDR3 DNA sequence: TGTGCCAGTAGTGGTCCCCGGGTGGGTACGCAGTATTTT. Amino acid sequence: CASSGPRVGTQYF.

The rearrangement joins TRBV15 to TRBJ1-4; 8 nucleotides align to TRBD1. The CDR3 sequence is 17 residues long. CDR1 and CDR2 (germline): LNHNV, YYDKDF (reference sequence). The junction had 10 bases not matched to a gene; V was cut back by 3 bases and J by 4 bases. CDR3 nucleotides: TGTGCCACCAGCAGTTACCATAGTACAGGGGGTAATGAAAAACTGTTTTTT. Translating gives CATSSYHSTGGNEKLFF.

This clone has a single count. Different DNA sequences within this sample yield the same CDR3. V usage is TRBV3-1 (or the pseudogene TRBV3-2) and J usage is TRBJ2-7; 9 bases map to TRBD1. The CDR3 spans 13 residues. Trimming removed 4 bases from V and 4 bases from J; junction bases left unmatched: 2. From germline, CDR1 is LGHDT and CDR2 YNNKEL (reference sequence). The CDR3 DNA is TGTGCCAGCAGCCCGGGACAGGGATACGAGCAGTACTTC. Its translation: CASSPGQGYEQYF.

In the case of this clone: Germline is not matched at one junction end, which may reflect a read error. The chain recombines TRBV6-2 or TRBV6-3 with TRBJ2-4; 12 bases line up with TRBD2. Germline V CDR1 and CDR2: MNHEY, SVGEGT. CDR3 length: 15 residues. The CDR3 loop reads CASSLTGTSGRPLDF. Here the CDR3 DNA reads TGTGCCAGCAGCCTTACAGGGACTAGCGGGCGCCCATTGGACTTC.

The CDR3 region is CASSQGWGGQDNEQFF. The CDR3 coding sequence is TGCGCCAGCAGCCAAGGGTGGGGGGGGCAGGACAATGAGCAGTTCTTC. This chain links TRBV4-1 with TRBJ2-1; D is possibly TRBD2 (7 bases). Germline CDR1 is MGHRA and CDR2 is YSYEKL. This CDR3 contains 16 residues. V dropped 1 base and J dropped 5 bases, with 15 bases sitting between them.

The chain recombines TRBV19 with TRBJ1-1, with TRBD1 identical over 11 bases. The CDR3 sequence is 12 residues long. J was trimmed by 8 bases and V by 10 bases; bases with no gene match: 6. Germline CDR1 is LNHDA and CDR2 is SQIVND (reference sequence). The CDR3 region is CAIRTGGSEAFF. The CDR3 nucleotides read TGTGCCATCAGGACAGGGGGCTCCGAAGCTTTCTTT.

This clone has only one observation. At one of its ends the junction is not consistent with the germline gene, which may arise from a read error. This chain links TRBV7-7 with TRBJ2-7; perhaps TRBD2 as D (6 bases). The germline V gene has CDR1 SSHAT and CDR2 FNYEAQ (reference sequence). The CDR3 extends over 15 amino acids. This CDR3 reads CASSLGPGEAYEQYF. The CDR3 nucleotides read TGTGCTAGCAGCTTAGGCCCGGGGGAGGCCTACGAGCAGTACTTC.

The genes are TRBV18 and TRBJ1-3; tentatively, D is TRBD1 (5 bases). Trimming took 6 bases from V and 4 from J, leaving 13 bases between them. The germline V gene encodes CDR1 KGHSH and CDR2 LQKENI. CDR3 length: 14 residues. DNA for the CDR3: TGTGCCAGCTCCCAGGGCAGAGCCGGAAACACCATATATTTT. Translating gives CASSQGRAGNTIYF.

V and J are TRBV11-2 and TRBJ2-2, with TRBD1 identical over 8 bases. The germline V gene encodes CDR1 SGHAT and CDR2 FQNNGV. Losses at the gene ends were 1 base for V and 9 bases for J; bases not matched to a gene: 7. This CDR3 contains 15 residues. The CDR3 nucleotides read TGTGCCAGCAGCTTAGCGGGACAGGTTTATAGGGAGCTGTTTTTT. It encodes CASSLAGQVYRELFF.

The table lists this clone with a few counts. This sequence joins TRBV3-1 (or the pseudogene TRBV3-2) and TRBJ1-6; 7 nucleotides match TRBD1. The J segment lost 3 bases and the V segment lost 4 bases, leaving 9 bases of the junction unmatched. This CDR3 has 17 amino acids. The germline CDR1 and CDR2 sequences are LGHDT and YNNKEL (reference sequence). The DNA for the CDR3 is TGTGCCAGCAGCCCAACCGACAGGGCTCTCTATAATTCACCCCTCCACTTT. Residues: CASSPTDRALYNSPLHF.

The J gene is TRBJ1-3, the V gene TRBV3-1 (or the pseudogene TRBV3-2); 7 nucleotides match TRBD1. The CDR3 totals 15 residues. The V gene end was trimmed by 2 bases and the J gene end by 4 bases; junction bases not matched to a gene: 5. CDR1 and CDR2 from the germline V gene are LGHDT and YNNKEL (reference sequence). CDR3 residues: CASSQQPGQGNTIYF. In DNA, the CDR3 is TGTGCCAGCAGCCAACAACCGGGACAGGGAAACACCATATATTTT.

This clone turned up a few times. The chain recombines TRBV5-8 with TRBJ1-2; 7 positions match TRBD1. The CDR3 length is 16 residues. The V and J ends lost 3 bases and 4 bases, in that order; junction bases with no gene match: 12. CDR1 is SGHTS, CDR2 YDEGEE, per germline. In nucleotides, the CDR3 is TGTGCCAGCAGCTCCGAAAACACTGACAGGGCCTATGGCTACACCTTC. Its translation: CASSSENTDRAYGYTF.

The chain joins TRBV24-1 to TRBJ1-2, with a weak D call TRBD1 (6 bases). V shed 3 bases and J shed 3 bases, with 13 bases lying between them. Looked up from germline, CDR1 is KGHDR and CDR2 is SFDVKD. This CDR3 has 15 residues. The DNA for the CDR3 is TGTGCCACCAGTGATCGACAGGCAGGCTACTATGGCTACACCTTC. Its translation: CATSDRQAGYYGYTF.